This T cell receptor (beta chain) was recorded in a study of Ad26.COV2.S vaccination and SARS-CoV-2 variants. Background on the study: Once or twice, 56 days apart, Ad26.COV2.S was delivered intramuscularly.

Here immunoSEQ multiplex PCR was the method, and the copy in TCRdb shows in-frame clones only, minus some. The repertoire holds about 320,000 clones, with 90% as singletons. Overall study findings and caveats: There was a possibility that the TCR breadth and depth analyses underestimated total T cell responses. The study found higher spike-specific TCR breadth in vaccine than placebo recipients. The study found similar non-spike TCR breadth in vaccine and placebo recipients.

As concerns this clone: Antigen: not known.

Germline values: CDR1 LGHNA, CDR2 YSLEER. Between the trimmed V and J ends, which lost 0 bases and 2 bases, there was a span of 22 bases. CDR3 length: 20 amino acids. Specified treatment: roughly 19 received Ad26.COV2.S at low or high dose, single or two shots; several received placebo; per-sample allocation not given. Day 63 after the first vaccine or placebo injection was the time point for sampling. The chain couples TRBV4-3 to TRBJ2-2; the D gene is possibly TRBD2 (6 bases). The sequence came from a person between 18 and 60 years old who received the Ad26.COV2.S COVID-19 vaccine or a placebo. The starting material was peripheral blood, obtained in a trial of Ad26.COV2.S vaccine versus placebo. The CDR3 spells CASSQDPGGITDLNTGELFF. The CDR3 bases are TGCGCCAGCAGCCAAGATCCAGGAGGGATCACAGACCTCAACACCGGGGAGCTGTTTTTT.